The sequence of this T cell receptor (beta chain) was determined in a study of long-term antiretroviral therapy in people with HIV. Survey level was the resolution at which the v3.0 immunoSEQ assay ran. TCRdb keeps only in-frame clones here, not all; method: immunoSEQ multiplex PCR. Here the sample spans about 28,000 clones, about 86% being singletons. V lost 3 bases and J lost 2; bases outside the gene matches: 1. CDR3 size: 15 residues. CDR1 SGHDN and CDR2 FVKESK come from the germline V gene. Specimens retained roughly 0.95-11 million cryopreserved PBMC preceding DNA extraction. Overall study findings and caveats: Dominant in the repertoire at all time points were clones expanded before ART.

As to this clone: The antigen is not known.

This TCR was sampled from a woman in her 30s with HIV. The chain has TRBV14 and TRBJ2-3, with 11 bases aligning to TRBD2. The sequences come from unsorted PBMCs, collected 0.8 years after starting antiretroviral therapy. CDR3 region: CASSQTSGDTDTQYF. CDR3 coding DNA: TGTGCCAGCAGCCAGACTAGCGGGGACACAGATACGCAGTATTTT.